This T cell receptor (beta chain) appears in the sequencing data of a study of vaccination and CD4 T cells after COVID-19. In the study overall: A CEFX pool, an HIV-1 Nef pool, or else no peptide went into the control cultures.

The sample's treatment: approximately 9-day PBMC culture with coronavirus spike peptide pools or control peptides (ViraFEST assay). Harvesting of the unexposed donor's CD4+ T cells predated the COVID-19 pandemic (2011-2018). With approximately 10 ug/ml peptide pools and roughly 10 IU/ml IL-2, PBMCs were cultured at about 2.2 million per well. Note on this clonotype: The antigen remains undetermined.

Oncomine TCR Beta short-read sequencing was applied to DNA from cultured CD4+ T cells. TCRdb ran MiXCR on the PCR reads and lists one entry per CDR3 protein. The profile shows approximately 9,800 distinct CDR3 sequences, 35% to 40% of them singletons. Germline V gene sequence: CDR1 ENHRY, CDR2 SYGVKD. This CDR3 has 12 residues. The V gene lost 10 bases and the J gene lost 2 bases, with 12 bases spanning the gap. This receptor was obtained from a human donor in good health. Sequenced: CD4+ T cells from blood, cultured in vitro. The gene calls are TRBV10-3 and TRBJ2-7; tentative D call: TRBD2 (5 bases). The chain's CDR3 is CATGDPPYEQYF. In DNA, the CDR3 is TGTGCCACCGGGGATCCCCCCTACGAGCAGTACTTC.